Sequencing of this TCR beta chain was carried out in a study of graft-versus-host responses after intestinal transplantation. Study information: Recipients were all induced with anti-thymocyte globulin, then given tacrolimus and steroids for roughly three years.

Germline CDR1 reads MGHRA; CDR2 reads YSYEKL. The V end was cut by 0 bases, the J end by 0 bases, with 8 bases between. The CDR3 has 15 residues. General observations from the study: Individuals carrying graft-donor T cell macrochimerism showed high graft-versus-host to host-versus-graft clonal ratios in allografts. With peak circulating GvH clone levels came an association with early post-transplant HvG declines.

The table came from immunoSEQ multiplex PCR; TCRdb's copy has only in-frame clones and leaves some out. Here the sample spans 100,000 to 120,000 clones, just over 90% being singletons. Points on this clone: Its antigen is as yet unknown.

This clonotype was sampled from a human donor who received an intestinal transplant. The J gene is TRBJ1-2, the V gene TRBV4-1; D remains unclear. The sample in question was unstimulated CD8+ T cells sorted from spleen or lymph node cells, obtained before intestinal transplant. This CDR3 is CASSQDRTANYGYTF. The CDR3 DNA sequence: TGCGCCAGCAGCCAAGATCGCACAGCTAACTATGGCTACACCTTC.